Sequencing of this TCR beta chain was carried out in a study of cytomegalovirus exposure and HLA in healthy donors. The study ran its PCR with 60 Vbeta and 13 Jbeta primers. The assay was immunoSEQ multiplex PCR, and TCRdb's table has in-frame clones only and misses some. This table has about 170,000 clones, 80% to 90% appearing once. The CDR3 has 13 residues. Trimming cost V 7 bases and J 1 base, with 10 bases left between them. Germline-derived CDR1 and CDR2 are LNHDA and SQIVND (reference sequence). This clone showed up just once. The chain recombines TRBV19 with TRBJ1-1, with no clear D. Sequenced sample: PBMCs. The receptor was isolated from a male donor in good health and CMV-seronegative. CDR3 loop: CASIQAGNTEAFF. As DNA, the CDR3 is TGTGCCAGTATTCAGGCCGGGAACACTGAAGCTTTCTTT. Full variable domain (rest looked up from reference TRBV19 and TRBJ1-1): DGGITQSPKYLFRKEGQNVTLSCEQNLNHDAMYWYRQDPGQGLRLIYYSQIVNDFQKGDIAEGYSVSREKKESFPLTVTSAQKNPTAFYLCASIQAGNTEAFFGQGTRLTVV.